A single sample gave rise to the 4 T cell receptor beta chains below, sequenced in a study of T cells in Graves' hyperthyroidism and ophthalmopathy. The investigators amplified TCR beta CDR3 regions from RNA transcripts. The TCR CDR3 first-round RT-PCR relied on the HTBI primer set. TCRdb re-derived calls from the multiplex PCR reads in MiXCR, one entry per CDR3 protein. The table shows 500,000 to 800,000 distinct CDR3 sequences, with approximately 15% occurring only once. The source material was blood. The receptors originated from a woman aged 45-65 years with Graves' ophthalmopathy.

The chain recombines TRBV4-3 with TRBJ2-3, with 9 bases identical to TRBD1. The CDR3 extends over 16 amino acids. Germline V gene data show CDR1 as LGHNA and CDR2 as YSLEER. Trimming at V came to 0 bases and at J to 7 bases, leaving 8 bases not matched to a gene. The CDR3 protein is CASSQDLGQGFHTQYF. CDR3 DNA sequence: TGCGCCAGCAGCCAAGATCTGGGACAGGGATTTCATACGCAGTATTTT.

The V and J genes are TRBV6-1 and TRBJ1-1; D is undetermined. CDR3 size: 11 residues. CDR1 is MNHNS and CDR2 is SASEGT in the germline V gene. The ends were cut back, 8 bases at V and 4 bases at J, with 8 bases in the middle. CDR3 sequence reads: CASGIGTEAFF. The CDR3 DNA follows: TGTGCCAGCGGTATTGGCACTGAAGCTTTCTTT.

This clonotype has a count of ten or more. This rearrangement joins TRBV5-1 to TRBJ2-5, with 10 bases aligning to TRBD1. The CDR3 totals 15 residues. The ends lost 4 bases at V and 2 bases at J; junction bases unmatched: 5. Germline loops: CDR1 SGHRS, CDR2 YFSETQ. The chain's CDR3 is CASSPGTGVQETQYF. CDR3 in DNA: TGCGCCAGCAGCCCGGGGACAGGGGTTCAAGAGACCCAGTACTTC.

Remarks on this clonotype: Since a much larger clone is just one base distant, this may be a read error. The gene calls are TRBV12-3 or TRBV12-4 and TRBJ2-3, with 7 bases lining up with TRBD2. This CDR3 is 15 amino acids long. V shed 3 bases, J shed 6 bases, and the junction held 9 bases outside the gene matches. The CDR3 is CASSFIQAGSDTQYF. The CDR3 DNA sequence: TGTGCCAGCAGTTTTATCCAAGCGGGATCCGATACGCAGTATTTT.